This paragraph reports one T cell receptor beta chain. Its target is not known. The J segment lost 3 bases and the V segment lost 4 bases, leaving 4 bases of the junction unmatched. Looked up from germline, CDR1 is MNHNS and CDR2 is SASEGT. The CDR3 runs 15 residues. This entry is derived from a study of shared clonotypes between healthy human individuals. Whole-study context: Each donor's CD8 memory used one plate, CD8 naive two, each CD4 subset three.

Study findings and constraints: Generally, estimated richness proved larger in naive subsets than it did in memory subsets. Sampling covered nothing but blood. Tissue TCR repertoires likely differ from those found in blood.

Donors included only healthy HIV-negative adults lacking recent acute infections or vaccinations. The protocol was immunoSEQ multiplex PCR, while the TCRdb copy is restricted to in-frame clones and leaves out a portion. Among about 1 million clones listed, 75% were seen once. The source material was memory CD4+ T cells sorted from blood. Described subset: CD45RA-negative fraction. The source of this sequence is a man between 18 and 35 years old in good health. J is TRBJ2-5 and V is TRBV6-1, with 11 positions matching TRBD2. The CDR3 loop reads CASSGWGLAEETQYF. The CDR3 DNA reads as TGTGCCAGCAGTGGGTGGGGACTAGCGGAAGAGACCCAGTACTTC.